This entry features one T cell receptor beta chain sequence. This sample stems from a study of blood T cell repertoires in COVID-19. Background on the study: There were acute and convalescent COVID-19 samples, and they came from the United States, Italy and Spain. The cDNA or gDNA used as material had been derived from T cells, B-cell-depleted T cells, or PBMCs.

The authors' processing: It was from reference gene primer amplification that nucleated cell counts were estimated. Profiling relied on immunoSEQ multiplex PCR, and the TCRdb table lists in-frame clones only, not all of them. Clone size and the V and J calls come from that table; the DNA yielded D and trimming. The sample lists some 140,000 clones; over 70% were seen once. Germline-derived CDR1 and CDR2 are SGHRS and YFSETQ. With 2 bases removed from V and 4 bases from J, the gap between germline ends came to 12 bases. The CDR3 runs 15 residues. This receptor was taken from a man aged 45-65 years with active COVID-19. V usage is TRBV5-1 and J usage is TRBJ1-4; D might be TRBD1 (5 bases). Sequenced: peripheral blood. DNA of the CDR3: TGCGCCAGCAGCTTAACAGGATCCCTTAATGAAAAACTGTTTTTT. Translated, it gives CASSLTGSLNEKLFF.